Detailed here is one T cell receptor beta chain. Its specificity is not known. One junction end disagrees with the germline gene, perhaps due to a read error. The study left out patients who had uncontrolled infection, other autoimmune disease, pregnancy or lactation. This sample is part of a study of T cells in Graves' hyperthyroidism and ophthalmopathy. Study conclusions and caveats: Blood also held most thyroid clonotypes expanded beyond 0.001.

RNA transcripts yielded amplified TCR beta CDR3 regions. HTBI primers were the set used in a first-round RT-PCR of the TCR CDR3. One entry per CDR3 protein, called by TCRdb with MiXCR from the multiplex PCR reads. The sample holds 20,000 to 30,000 distinct CDR3 sequences, under 55% seen once. This CDR3 is built from 11 residues. Germline-derived CDR1 and CDR2 are DFQATT and SNEGSKA (reference sequence). The chain links TRBV20-1 to TRBJ2-3, with TRBD2 as a possible D gene (5 bases). Sequenced input: blood. The TCR was taken from a woman aged 25-40 years with Graves' hyperthyroidism. This CDR3 reads CGANSAHTQYF. The CDR3 region has the DNA TGTGGTGCCAATAGCGCCCATACGCAGTATTTT.